The 29 T cell receptor beta chains below were found in one sample sequenced in a study of blood T cell repertoires in COVID-19. Assay used: immunoSEQ multiplex PCR; TCRdb lists only in-frame clones, some missing. The data contain roughly 180,000 clones, roughly four fifths of them singletons. Sequencing was performed on PBMCs or T cells enriched from blood (not recorded which). Receptors originate from a man aged 50-59 years who had recovered from COVID-19.

The J gene is TRBJ2-1, the V gene TRBV9; D might be TRBD1 (6 bases). Trimming took 4 bases from V and 7 from J, leaving 9 bases between them. The CDR3 extends over 12 amino acids. The germline V gene has CDR1 SGDLS and CDR2 YYNGEE. In DNA, the CDR3 is TGTGCCAGCAGCAAACAGGGAAATGAGCAGTTCTTC. Protein: CASSKQGNEQFF.

The rearrangement links TRBV30 to TRBJ2-3, with 9 bases aligning to TRBD2. CDR1 is GTSNPN and CDR2 is SVGIG in the germline V gene (reference sequence). Unmatched junction bases numbered 2, after V lost 3 bases and J lost 1 base. The CDR3 runs to 14 residues. The CDR3 region has the DNA TGTGCCTGGAGAAAGCGGGGGGGCACAGATACGCAGTATTTT. Translation: CAWRKRGGTDTQYF.

The chain joins TRBV15 to TRBJ2-3; 7 bases map to TRBD2. The V segment lost 5 bases and the J segment 2 bases; nucleotides outside the gene matches: 7. This CDR3 region has 15 residues. CDR1 and CDR2 (germline): LNHNV, YYDKDF (reference sequence). The CDR3 DNA reads TGTGCCACCAGCCAGGGCGAGCGGGACACAGATACGCAGTATTTT. Amino acids: CATSQGERDTDTQYF.

The chain carries TRBV10-1 and TRBJ1-1; 7 nucleotides align to TRBD1. Germline CDR1 and CDR2: WNHNN and SYGVQD (reference sequence). CDR3 size: 13 residues. With 6 bases clipped from V and 3 bases from J, the junction kept 4 bases outside the gene matches. The CDR3 region is CASSLTGDTEAFF. Written as DNA, the CDR3 is TGCGCCAGCAGCCTAACAGGGGACACTGAAGCTTTCTTT.

The chain is built from TRBV3-1 (or the pseudogene TRBV3-2) and TRBJ2-2, with D possibly being TRBD2 (6 bases). V lost 1 base to trimming and J lost 0 bases, with 6 bases between them. Germline V gives CDR1 LGHDT, CDR2 YNNKEL (reference sequence). The CDR3 is 15 amino acids. The CDR3 is CASSQGLANTGELFF. The DNA of the CDR3 is TGTGCCAGCAGCCAAGGACTAGCGAACACCGGGGAGCTGTTTTTT.

In the case of this clone: The junction departs from germline at one end; a sequencing error may be responsible. The genes are TRBV9 and TRBJ1-2, with TRBD1 matching over 8 bases. Germline V gene sequence: CDR1 SGDLS, CDR2 YYNGEE. The CDR3 runs 16 residues. The CDR3 nucleotides read TGTGCCAGCAGCAACCACGGAGGACAGGGAGAATATGGCTACACTTTC. Amino acid sequence: CASSNHGGQGEYGYTF.

V is TRBV7-5 and J is TRBJ1-2; TRBD1 was called by the table and not checked on the DNA. TRBV7-5 is given as a pseudogene. The CDR3 runs 19 residues. The CDR3 loop reads CVRNHNRDRGVGRRYGYTF. The CDR3 DNA follows: TGTGTCAGAAACCATAACCGGGACAGGGGAGTAGGTCGCCGCTATGGCTACACCTTC.

CDR3 coding DNA: TGTGCCAGCAGACAGCGGGGCGACATAGGCCAGTACTTC. Protein: CASRQRGDIGQYF. The chain combines TRBV3-1 (or the pseudogene TRBV3-2) with TRBJ2-7; 7 bases line up with TRBD2. Trimming removed 6 bases from V and 10 bases from J; junction bases left unmatched: 12. The CDR3 has 13 amino acids. The germline V gene has CDR1 LGHDT and CDR2 YNNKEL (reference sequence).

This CDR3 reads CASKTSQGGTEAFF. The CDR3 DNA sequence: TGTGCCAGCAAAACTTCGCAGGGTGGCACTGAAGCTTTCTTT. The rearrangement joins TRBV19 to TRBJ1-1, with a tentative D call TRBD1 (5 bases). Trimming stripped 9 bases from V and 4 bases from J, with 18 bases between. The CDR3 spans 14 residues. CDR1 and CDR2 (germline): LNHDA, SQIVND (reference sequence). Variable domain in full (rest from reference TRBV19 and TRBJ1-1): DGGITQSPKYLFRKEGQNVTLSCEQNLNHDAMYWYRQDPGQGLRLIYYSQIVNDFQKGDIAEGYSVSREKKESFPLTVTSAQKNPTAFYLCASKTSQGGTEAFFGQGTRLTVV.

The J gene is TRBJ1-6, the V gene TRBV5-1; 9 bases are shared with TRBD1. Unmatched junction bases numbered 5, after V lost 4 bases and J lost 3 bases. The germline V gene has CDR1 SGHRS and CDR2 YFSETQ. CDR3 size: 16 residues. CDR3 region: CASSPRTGVYNSPLHF. In DNA form, the CDR3 reads TGCGCCAGCAGCCCTCGGACAGGGGTCTATAATTCACCCCTCCACTTT.

V gene TRBV7-3 combines with J gene TRBJ1-1, with a weak D call TRBD1 (6 bases). The CDR3 spans 15 residues. The V end was cut by 5 bases, the J end by 2 bases, with 15 bases between. Germline CDR1 SGHTA, CDR2 FQGTGA. The CDR3 region has the DNA TGTGCCAGCAGCAACGAGGGGGGGCTCAACACTGAAGCTTTCTTT. It is translated as CASSNEGGLNTEAFF.

This CDR3 is CASSLAGDTQYF. The CDR3 DNA reads TGCGCCAGCAGCTTGGCCGGAGATACGCAGTATTTT. V and J are TRBV5-1 and TRBJ2-3; D gene uncertain. Trimming stripped 0 bases from V and 5 bases from J, with 4 bases between. Looked up from germline, CDR1 is SGHRS and CDR2 is YFSETQ. This CDR3 comprises 12 residues.

On this clone: Other DNA sequences in the same sample also yield this CDR3. The V and J genes are TRBV7-3 and TRBJ1-1; 8 nucleotides line up with TRBD1. Germline-derived CDR1 and CDR2 are SGHTA and FQGTGA. With V trimmed by 5 bases and J by 5 bases, 7 bases remained unmatched. This CDR3 has 14 amino acids. The CDR3 DNA sequence: TGTGCCAGCAGCGCGCAGGGGGCTGGTACTGAAGCTTTCTTT. This translates into CASSAQGAGTEAFF.

The rearrangement joins TRBV28 to TRBJ1-5, with a possible D match to TRBD1 (5 bases). The CDR3 has 17 residues. Germline V lookup: CDR1 MDHEN, CDR2 SYDVKM. V shed 2 bases and J shed 1 base, with 15 bases lying between them. The CDR3 protein is CASSLAGTTRSNQPQHF. The CDR3 bases are TGTGCCAGCAGTTTAGCTGGGACTACTAGGAGCAATCAGCCCCAGCATTTT. The variable domain in full, completed from reference TRBV28 and TRBJ1-5, reads DVKVTQSSRYLVKRTGEKVFLECVQDMDHENMFWYRQDPGLGLRLIYFSYDVKMKEKGDIPEGYSVSREKKERFSLILESASTNQTSMYLCASSLAGTTRSNQPQHFGDGTRLSIL.

The chain combines TRBV5-4 with TRBJ1-4, with a tentative D call TRBD1 (5 bases). V was cut by 4 bases and J by 2 bases, with 9 bases left in between. The germline V gene has CDR1 SGHNT and CDR2 YYREEE (reference sequence). This CDR3 is built from 14 residues. The CDR3 sequence is CASSGAGTNEKLFF. For the CDR3, the DNA is TGTGCCAGCAGCGGGGCGGGGACTAATGAAAAACTGTTTTTT.

The sample holds a few counts of this clone. This chain uses TRBV18 with TRBJ1-1; 7 bases are shared with TRBD1. Trimming cost V 3 bases and J 0 bases; bases outside gene matches: 7. CDR1 is KGHSH, CDR2 LQKENI, per germline. The CDR3 is made up of 16 amino acids. The CDR3 protein is CASSPPPGQLNTEAFF. The DNA of the CDR3 is TGTGCCAGCTCACCCCCCCCGGGACAGTTGAACACTGAAGCTTTCTTT. Drawing the rest from reference TRBV18 and TRBJ1-1, the complete variable domain is NAGVMQNPRHLVRRRGQEARLRCSPMKGHSHVYWYRQLPEEGLKFMVYLQKENIIDESGMPKERFSAEFPKEGPSILRIQQVVRGDSAAYFCASSPPPGQLNTEAFFGQGTRLTVV.

In DNA form, the CDR3 reads TGTGCCAGCAGCTTAGAGGGCAGTCTGAATGAGCAGTTCTTC. This encodes CASSLEGSLNEQFF. The V gene is TRBV11-2, the J gene TRBJ2-1, with D unclear. The CDR3 totals 14 residues. Germline lookup yields CDR1 SGHAT and CDR2 FQNNGV. Deletions cut 0 bases from V and 7 bases from J, with 10 bases between.

The chain employs TRBV5-1 and TRBJ2-3, with TRBD2 as a possible D gene (6 bases). Trimming stripped 4 bases from V and 4 bases from J, with 13 bases between. The germline V gene encodes CDR1 SGHRS and CDR2 YFSETQ. There are 14 residues in the CDR3. The CDR3: CASSRGTGADTQYF. As DNA, the CDR3 is TGCGCCAGCAGCCGCGGGACTGGGGCAGATACGCAGTATTTT.

This clone came up once. The CDR3: CASSKGGQKANYGYTF. The CDR3 DNA reads TGTGCCAGCAGCAAGGGGGGGCAGAAAGCTAACTATGGCTACACCTTC. The rearrangement uses TRBV28 and TRBJ1-2, with TRBD1 as a possible D gene (6 bases). V was cut by 6 bases and J by 0 bases, with 17 bases left in between. Germline lookup yields CDR1 MDHEN and CDR2 SYDVKM. The length of the CDR3 is 16 residues.

V is TRBV7-9 and J is TRBJ2-5, with 10 bases aligning to TRBD2. CDR1 and CDR2 (germline): SEHNR, FQNEAQ (reference sequence). Trimming took 6 bases from V and 3 from J; bases not matched to a gene: 4. The CDR3 sequence is 14 residues long. CDR3 sequence reads: CASSLLAGEETQYF. Written as DNA, the CDR3 is TGTGCCAGCAGTCTCCTAGCGGGGGAAGAGACCCAGTACTTC. The whole variable domain, remainder taken from reference TRBV7-9 and TRBJ2-5, is DTGVSQNPRHKITKRGQNVTFRCDPISEHNRLYWYRQTLGQGPEFLTYFQNEAQLEKSRLLSDRFSAERPKGSFSTLEIQRTEQGDSAMYLCASSLLAGEETQYFGPGTRLLVL.

The chain couples TRBV18 to TRBJ2-7; no clear D. CDR1 is KGHSH, CDR2 LQKENI, per germline. The CDR3 consists of 15 residues. V was clipped by 3 bases and J by 0 bases, with 12 bases between them. CDR3 amino acids: CASSPNSLFSYEQYF. DNA for the CDR3: TGTGCCAGCTCACCGAACAGCCTATTCTCCTACGAGCAGTACTTC.

The chain joins TRBV7-2 to TRBJ2-3; D is perhaps TRBD2 (5 bases). V was pared by 1 base and J by 5 bases, with 10 bases between. The CDR3 runs to 14 residues. The germline V gene has CDR1 SGHTA and CDR2 FQGNSA. The CDR3 DNA follows: TGTGCCAGCAGCTTAGGAGCAGGAGGAGATACGCAGTATTTT. It specifies CASSLGAGGDTQYF.

The CDR3 DNA follows: TGTGCCAGCAGCTCAGTGACCCGGGAACTGGGAGTTGAAAAACTGTTTTTT. It translates to CASSSVTRELGVEKLFF. This chain uses TRBV5-6 with TRBJ1-4; unclear D gene. CDR1 and CDR2 (germline): SGHDT, YYEEEE. CDR3 size: 17 residues. Between the trimmed V and J ends, which lost 3 bases and 7 bases, there was a span of 22 bases.

The V and J genes are TRBV5-8 and TRBJ2-2, with a tentative D call TRBD1 (5 bases). V was clipped by 1 base and J by 8 bases, with 15 bases between them. CDR3 length: 15 amino acids. In germline, CDR1 is SGHTS, CDR2 YDEGEE. This CDR3 is CASSLSSRANGELFF. The DNA of the CDR3 is TGTGCCAGCAGCTTGAGTTCCAGGGCTAATGGGGAGCTGTTTTTT.

This chain uses TRBV29-1 with TRBJ2-1; TRBD1 might be the D (5 bases). The V end lost 4 bases, the J end lost 3 bases, and 10 bases lay between the germline ends. This CDR3 region has 13 residues. Germline values: CDR1 SQVTM, CDR2 ANQGSEA. The CDR3 bases are TGCAGCGTTGGTCCAGGGAACTACAATGAGCAGTTCTTC. Protein: CSVGPGNYNEQFF.

This clone was counted once. V usage is TRBV5-1 and J usage is TRBJ1-4, with TRBD1 matching 9 bases. The germline V gene encodes CDR1 SGHRS and CDR2 YFSETQ. V shed 3 bases and J 2 bases; nucleotides not matched to a gene: 14. The CDR3 is 19 residues long. The CDR3 DNA reads as TGCGCCAGCAGCTCGGGACAGGGTTCTTACCCTATTACTAATGAAAAACTGTTTTTT. The encoded protein is CASSSGQGSYPITNEKLFF.

The J gene is TRBJ2-7, the V gene TRBV30, with 9 bases identical to TRBD2. This CDR3 is 13 amino acids long. Germline CDR1 and CDR2: GTSNPN and SVGIG (reference sequence). After removal of 4 bases from V and 3 bases from J, the junction contained 4 bases not matched to a gene. CDR3 region: CAWKLTSGYEQYF. The CDR3, as DNA: TGTGCCTGGAAGCTGACTAGCGGCTACGAGCAGTACTTC.

The gene calls are TRBV2 and TRBJ2-1; a weak D match, TRBD2 (6 bases). This CDR3 is 14 amino acids long. Looked up from germline, CDR1 is SNHLY and CDR2 is FYNNEI. V lost 6 bases, J lost 0 bases, and 9 bases lay in between. The CDR3 DNA sequence: TGTGCCAGCAGGGGGGACTTCTCCTACAATGAGCAGTTCTTC. Translated: CASRGDFSYNEQFF.

The chain links TRBV6-4 to TRBJ1-1; D may be TRBD1 (5 bases). V was cut by 10 bases and J by 4 bases, with 19 bases left in between. The length of the CDR3 is 14 residues. CDR1 MRHNA and CDR2 SNTAGT come from the germline V gene. The CDR3 bases are TGTGCCACTAAAAAAGAGGAGGGGAGCACTGAAGCTTTCTTT. This encodes CATKKEEGSTEAFF.